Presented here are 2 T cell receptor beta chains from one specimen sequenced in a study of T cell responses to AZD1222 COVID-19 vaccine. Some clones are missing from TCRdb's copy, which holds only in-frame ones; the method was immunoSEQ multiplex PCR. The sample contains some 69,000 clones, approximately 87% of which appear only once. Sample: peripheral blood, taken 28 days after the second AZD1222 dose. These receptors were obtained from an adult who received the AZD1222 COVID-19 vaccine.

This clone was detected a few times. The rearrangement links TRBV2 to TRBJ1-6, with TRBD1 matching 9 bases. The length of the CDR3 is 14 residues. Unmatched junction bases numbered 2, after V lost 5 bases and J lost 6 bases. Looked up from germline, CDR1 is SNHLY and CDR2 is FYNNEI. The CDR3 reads CASSPGQGNSPLHF. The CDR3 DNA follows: TGTGCCAGCAGTCCGGGACAGGGTAATTCACCCCTCCACTTT.

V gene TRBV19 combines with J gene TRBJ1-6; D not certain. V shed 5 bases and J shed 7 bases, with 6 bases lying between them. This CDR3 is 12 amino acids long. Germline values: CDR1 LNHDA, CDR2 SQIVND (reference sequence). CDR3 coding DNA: TGTGCCAGTAGTGTGGGGAATTCACCCCTCCACTTT. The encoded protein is CASSVGNSPLHF.